A selection of T cell receptor beta chains follows, all from one sample in a study of blood T cell repertoires in COVID-19. The method was immunoSEQ multiplex PCR; TCRdb's version includes in-frame clones alone and lacks a portion of them. Of about 180,000 clones in the sample, around 80% were seen once. The sample taken for sequencing was peripheral blood. The receptor source for this set is an elderly woman with COVID-19, enrolled during active disease. Each CDR3 is given with its conserved first and last residue. A D gene is named only where the DNA matches it firmly. Rows give clone size only sometimes, using once, few, many, or a class for an expanded clone.

clone size: once; J gene: TRBJ1-3; V gene: TRBV9; D gene: NA; CDR3 protein: CASSRRGGNTIYF; CDR3 DNA: TGTGCCAGCAGCCGGAGAGGGGGAAACACCATATATTTT
clone size: many; J gene: TRBJ1-2; V gene: TRBV3-1/TRBV3-2; D gene: TRBD1; CDR3 protein: CASSQVTGSSGYTF; CDR3 DNA: TGTGCCAGCAGCCAGGTGACAGGGAGTTCTGGCTACACCTTC
clone size: NA; J gene: TRBJ1-2; V gene: TRBV11-2; D gene: NA; CDR3 protein: CASSLDPSKTDGYTF; CDR3 DNA: TGTGCCAGCAGCTTAGATCCTAGTAAGACAGATGGCTACACCTTC
clone size: NA; J gene: TRBJ2-3; V gene: TRBV9; D gene: NA; CDR3 protein: CASSVASTDTQYF; CDR3 DNA: TGTGCCAGCAGCGTAGCTAGCACAGATACGCAGTATTTT
clone size: NA; J gene: TRBJ1-2; V gene: TRBV5-5; D gene: NA; CDR3 protein: CASSSGGQFGIYGYTF; CDR3 DNA: TGTGCCAGCAGCTCAGGAGGACAGTTTGGCATCTATGGCTACACCTTC
clone size: NA; J gene: TRBJ2-1; V gene: TRBV7-9; D gene: NA; CDR3 protein: CASSPEQFFPYNEQFF; CDR3 DNA: TGTGCCAGCAGCCCGGAGCAGTTTTTCCCCTACAATGAGCAGTTCTTC
clone size: NA; J gene: TRBJ2-4; V gene: TRBV24-1; D gene: TRBD1; CDR3 protein: CATSETGTGGKNIQYF; CDR3 DNA: TGTGCCACCAGTGAAACCGGGACAGGGGGCAAAAACATTCAGTACTTC
clone size: NA; J gene: TRBJ2-1; V gene: TRBV11-3; D gene: TRBD2; CDR3 protein: CASSTLAGGFNGYNEQFF; CDR3 DNA: TGTGCCAGCAGTACTCTAGCGGGGGGCTTTAACGGCTACAATGAGCAGTTCTTC
clone size: NA; J gene: TRBJ1-2; V gene: TRBV7-9; D gene: TRBD1; CDR3 protein: CASSLAGTGGFGYTF; CDR3 DNA: TGTGCCAGCAGCTTAGCCGGGACAGGGGGCTTTGGCTACACCTTC
clone size: NA; J gene: TRBJ2-1; V gene: TRBV7-3; D gene: TRBD2; CDR3 protein: CASSLGPSGGVYNEQFF; CDR3 DNA: TGTGCCAGCAGCTTAGGCCCTAGCGGGGGGGTTTACAATGAGCAGTTCTTC
clone size: NA; J gene: TRBJ1-1; V gene: TRBV19; D gene: NA; CDR3 protein: CASSNRVADTEAFF; CDR3 DNA: TGTGCCAGTAGTAACAGGGTTGCGGACACTGAAGCTTTCTTT
clone size: NA; J gene: TRBJ2-6; V gene: TRBV28; D gene: TRBD1; CDR3 protein: CASSSIRRQGFSGANVLTF; CDR3 DNA: TGTGCCAGCAGTTCAATTAGGAGACAGGGGTTTTCTGGGGCCAACGTCCTGACTTTC
clone size: NA; J gene: TRBJ2-3; V gene: TRBV24-1; D gene: NA; CDR3 protein: CATSDHPAGTSTDTQYF; CDR3 DNA: TGTGCCACCAGTGACCACCCTGCGGGGACTAGCACAGATACGCAGTATTTT
clone size: once; J gene: TRBJ2-1; V gene: TRBV27; D gene: NA; CDR3 protein: CASSLVPDLWEQFF; CDR3 DNA: TGTGCCAGCAGTTTGGTGCCTGACTTATGGGAGCAGTTCTTC
clone size: NA; J gene: TRBJ2-7; V gene: TRBV6-2/TRBV6-3; D gene: TRBD1; CDR3 protein: CASSTVTGSPYEQYF; CDR3 DNA: TGTGCCAGCAGTACGGTGACAGGGTCCCCCTACGAGCAGTACTTC
clone size: once; J gene: TRBJ2-7; V gene: TRBV18; D gene: NA; CDR3 protein: CASSPPGWGTYEQYF; CDR3 DNA: TGTGCCAGCTCACCACCGGGGTGGGGCACCTACGAGCAGTACTTC
clone size: NA; J gene: TRBJ2-1; V gene: TRBV2; D gene: TRBD2; CDR3 protein: CASRRGTSDNEQFF; CDR3 DNA: TGTGCCAGCCGTAGGGGAACTAGCGATAATGAGCAGTTCTTC
clone size: NA; J gene: TRBJ2-1; V gene: TRBV5-1; D gene: TRBD2; CDR3 protein: CASSLGTGLGPYNEQFF; CDR3 DNA: TGCGCCAGCAGCTTGGGGACGGGACTAGGGCCCTACAATGAGCAGTTCTTC
clone size: NA; J gene: TRBJ2-2; V gene: TRBV2; D gene: NA; CDR3 protein: CASSEHYNTGELFF; CDR3 DNA: TGTGCCAGCAGTGAACACTATAACACCGGGGAGCTGTTTTTT
clone size: NA; J gene: TRBJ2-7; V gene: TRBV28; D gene: NA; CDR3 protein: CASSYPSYEQYF; CDR3 DNA: TGTGCCAGCAGTTATCCGTCCTACGAGCAGTACTTC
clone size: once; J gene: TRBJ2-5; V gene: TRBV12-5; D gene: NA; CDR3 protein: CASGYGGPTATQYF; CDR3 DNA: TGTGCTAGTGGTTACGGCGGCCCAACGGCGACCCAGTACTTC
clone size: NA; J gene: TRBJ1-1; V gene: TRBV6-5; D gene: NA; CDR3 protein: CASSLGRNTEAFF; CDR3 DNA: TGTGCCAGCAGTCTAGGGAGGAACACTGAAGCTTTCTTT
clone size: NA; J gene: TRBJ2-3; V gene: TRBV19; D gene: NA; CDR3 protein: CASSMASGTDTQYF; CDR3 DNA: TGTGCCAGTAGTATGGCTAGCGGCACAGATACGCAGTATTTT
clone size: NA; J gene: TRBJ2-7; V gene: TRBV3-1/TRBV3-2; D gene: NA; CDR3 protein: CASSQRVEEQYF; CDR3 DNA: TGTGCCAGCAGCCAGAGAGTCGAGGAGCAGTACTTC
clone size: NA; J gene: TRBJ1-2; V gene: TRBV7-9; D gene: NA; CDR3 protein: CASSLGGDGHGYTF; CDR3 DNA: TGTGCCAGCAGCTTGGGAGGGGACGGCCATGGCTACACCTTC
clone size: NA; J gene: TRBJ1-6; V gene: TRBV5-5; D gene: TRBD1; CDR3 protein: CASSKDRGNSPLHF; CDR3 DNA: TGTGCCAGCAGCAAGGACAGGGGGAATTCACCCCTCCACTTT
clone size: NA; J gene: TRBJ2-1; V gene: TRBV5-1; D gene: NA; CDR3 protein: CASSLYRITEVNNEQFF; CDR3 DNA: TGCGCCAGCAGCTTATACAGGATAACCGAAGTTAACAATGAGCAGTTCTTC
clone size: NA; J gene: TRBJ1-2; V gene: TRBV4-2; D gene: TRBD1; CDR3 protein: CASSRPGTETNYGYTF; CDR3 DNA: TGTGCCAGCAGCCGTCCCGGGACAGAAACGAACTATGGCTACACCTTC
clone size: NA; J gene: TRBJ1-1; V gene: TRBV28; D gene: TRBD1; CDR3 protein: CASRGWTGVTEAFF; CDR3 DNA: TGTGCCAGCAGGGGATGGACAGGGGTCACTGAAGCTTTCTTT
clone size: NA; J gene: TRBJ1-1; V gene: TRBV29-1; D gene: TRBD1; CDR3 protein: CSVVKGAEGTEAFF; CDR3 DNA: TGCAGCGTGGTTAAGGGGGCGGAGGGCACTGAAGCTTTCTTT
clone size: once; J gene: TRBJ1-2; V gene: TRBV18; D gene: TRBD1; CDR3 protein: CASSGPGGYGYTF; CDR3 DNA: TGTGCCAGCTCTGGGCCAGGGGGTTATGGCTACACCTTC
clone size: NA; J gene: TRBJ2-3; V gene: TRBV2; D gene: TRBD2; CDR3 protein: CASSDRLAGDTQYF; CDR3 DNA: TGTGCCAGCAGTGACCGACTAGCGGGAGATACGCAGTATTTT
clone size: many; J gene: TRBJ1-3; V gene: TRBV5-6; D gene: NA; CDR3 protein: CASSLLASFRNTIYF; CDR3 DNA: TGTGCCAGCAGCTTGTTGGCATCATTCCGAAACACCATATATTTT
clone size: NA; J gene: TRBJ2-3; V gene: TRBV15; D gene: TRBD2; CDR3 protein: CATSFGLAGGGTDTQYF; CDR3 DNA: TGTGCCACCAGCTTCGGACTAGCGGGAGGAGGCACAGATACGCAGTATTTT
clone size: NA; J gene: TRBJ1-2; V gene: TRBV19; D gene: TRBD1; CDR3 protein: CASRTSFVDRSRGYTF; CDR3 DNA: TGTGCCAGTAGAACCTCATTCGTGGACAGGTCTAGGGGCTACACCTTC
clone size: NA; J gene: TRBJ2-5; V gene: TRBV3-1/TRBV3-2; D gene: NA; CDR3 protein: CASSQDGAGAKRGTQYF; CDR3 DNA: TGTGCCAGCAGCCAAGACGGGGCAGGGGCGAAGAGGGGGACCCAGTACTTC
clone size: NA; J gene: TRBJ2-2; V gene: TRBV15; D gene: NA; CDR3 protein: CATSRGGGDTGELFF; CDR3 DNA: TGTGCCACCAGCAGAGGTGGCGGAGACACCGGGGAGCTGTTTTTT